The 30 T cell receptor beta chains presented below share a single source sample, sequenced in a study of T cells in Graves' hyperthyroidism and ophthalmopathy. RNA transcripts provided the source from which TCR beta CDR3 regions were amplified. Carried out on the TCR CDR3, a first-round RT-PCR used the HTBI primer set. TCRdb reprocessed the multiplex PCR reads with MiXCR, giving one entry per CDR3 protein. The sample records hundreds of thousands of distinct CDR3 sequences, 38% being singletons. The sequenced sample consisted of blood. The receptors come from a man aged 18 to 30 with Graves' hyperthyroidism.

The table lists this clonotype with a count of one. The junction departs from the called germline gene at one end, perhaps through a read error. The CDR3 protein is CASRPGPASTGAFF. CDR3 coding DNA: TGTGCCAGCCGGCCCGGGCCCGCGAGTACTGGAGCTTTCTTT. The rearrangement uses TRBV19 and TRBJ1-1; D gene unclear. Germline V gene sequence: CDR1 LNHDA, CDR2 SQIVND (reference sequence). The CDR3 is 14 amino acids.

The chain links TRBV12-3 or TRBV12-4 to TRBJ2-5, with D possibly being TRBD1 or TRBD2 (5 bases each). V dropped 6 bases and J dropped 5 bases, with 13 bases sitting between them. The CDR3 is 13 amino acids. The CDR3 DNA is TGTGCCAGCAGGCTGGGACGTCCGGAGACCCAGTACTTC. This translates into CASRLGRPETQYF.

This clonotype was observed a few times. The chain is built from TRBV20-1 and TRBJ2-7; TRBD1 matches at 7 bases. J gave up 0 bases and V 5 bases, and 4 bases lay outside the gene matches. The CDR3 loop spans 13 amino acids. Germline CDR1 is DFQATT and CDR2 is SNEGSKA (reference sequence). For the CDR3, the DNA is TGCAGTGCTCTCGGACAGGACTCCTACGAGCAGTACTTC. The encoded protein is CSALGQDSYEQYF.

Worth noting for this clonotype: One base away lies a much larger clone, so this may be a sequencing read error. The chain employs TRBV7-8 and TRBJ1-5; D is uncertain. CDR3 length: 15 residues. Between the trimmed V and J ends, which lost 4 bases and 6 bases, there was a span of 16 bases. CDR1 is SGHVS and CDR2 is FQNEAQ in the germline V gene. The CDR3 nucleotides are TGTGCCAGCAGCTCGCAGGACCCAAGGAGTCAGCCCCAGCATTTT. Its protein is CASSSQDPRSQPQHF.

V and J are TRBV24-1 and TRBJ1-5, with 9 bases lining up with TRBD1. Trimming took 4 bases from V and 5 from J; bases not matched to a gene: 2. The V gene's germline CDR1 is KGHDR and CDR2 SFDVKD. This CDR3 has 14 residues. Here the CDR3 reads CATSDWDRDQPQHF. In DNA form, the CDR3 reads TGTGCCACCAGTGACTGGGACAGGGATCAGCCCCAGCATTTT.

The rearrangement uses TRBV9 and TRBJ1-2; D remains unclear. The CDR3 length is 14 residues. The V end lost 5 bases, the J end lost 1 base, and 12 bases lay between the germline ends. CDR1 and CDR2 from the germline V gene are SGDLS and YYNGEE. CDR3 residues: CASSLAPLNYGYTF. CDR3 bases: TGTGCCAGCAGTTTAGCGCCCCTTAACTATGGCTACACCTTC. Full variable domain (outside the CDR3, taken from reference TRBV9 and TRBJ1-2): DSGVTQTPKHLITATGQRVTLRCSPRSGDLSVYWYQQSLDQGLQFLIQYYNGEERAKGNILERFSAQQFPDLHSELNLSSLELGDSALYFCASSLAPLNYGYTFGSGTRLTVV.

The table lists this clonotype with a few counts. At one end the junction does not follow the germline gene, possibly because of a read error. The genes are TRBV7-9 and TRBJ1-5; 7 bases are a match to TRBD1. Germline V lookup: CDR1 SEHNR, CDR2 FQNEAQ (reference sequence). The CDR3 spans 15 residues. In nucleotides, the CDR3 is TGCGCCAGCAGCCAAGAGGAGGGGGCGAACCAGCCCCAGCATTTT. Residues: CASSQEEGANQPQHF.

This clonotype was recorded at least ten times. The CDR3 DNA is TGTGCCAGCAGCGTGGGGACAGGGGGCTTCGAGCAGTACTTC. Protein sequence: CASSVGTGGFEQYF. This rearrangement joins TRBV7-9 to TRBJ2-7; 12 bases align to TRBD1. Trimming at V came to 5 bases and at J to 6 bases, leaving 5 bases not matched to a gene. The germline V gene has CDR1 SEHNR and CDR2 FQNEAQ (reference sequence). This CDR3 region has 14 residues.

The chain links TRBV6-5 to TRBJ2-7, with D possibly being TRBD1 (5 bases). The V end lost 5 bases, the J end lost 5 bases, and 16 bases lay between the germline ends. The CDR3 is 14 amino acids. Germline V gives CDR1 MNHEY, CDR2 SVGAGI. CDR3 DNA sequence: TGTGCCAGCAGTGTGCCAGGGCGGCGCGACGAGCAGTACTTC. Translating gives CASSVPGRRDEQYF.

In regard to this clonotype: At one end, the junction sequence differs from germline, possibly due to a read error. The chain employs TRBV5-8 and TRBJ2-7, with 10 bases fitting TRBD2. There are 13 residues in the CDR3. Germline CDR1 and CDR2: SGHTS and YDEGEE. The CDR3 sequence: CASSHASGGEQCF. The CDR3 region has the DNA TGCGCCAGCAGCCACGCTAGCGGGGGCGAGCAGTGCTTC.

The chain employs TRBV29-1 and TRBJ1-1, with D possibly TRBD1 on 5 matching bases. The CDR3 extends over 10 amino acids. Germline assignment: CDR1 SQVTM and CDR2 ANQGSEA. The CDR3, as DNA: TGCAGTACTAGGGGTACTGAAGCTTTCTTT. The encoded protein is CSTRGTEAFF.

The V gene is TRBV20-1, the J gene TRBJ2-7, with a possible D match to TRBD2 (5 bases). Trimming removed 4 bases at V and 1 base at J, with 14 bases between. The CDR3 is made up of 14 amino acids. In germline, CDR1 is DFQATT, CDR2 SNEGSKA (reference sequence). The CDR3 loop is CSATTPDLSYEQYF. In DNA form, the CDR3 reads TGCAGTGCTACTACCCCGGACTTATCCTACGAGCAGTACTTC.

This clonotype appeared once. The chain carries TRBV6-1 and TRBJ1-1; weak D call: TRBD1 (5 bases). Trimming removed 7 bases at V and 5 bases at J, with 17 bases between. Germline V gives CDR1 MNHNS, CDR2 SASEGT. This CDR3 is 14 amino acids long. The DNA for the CDR3 is TGTGCCAGCACAATCTCAAGGGGCAGGACTGAAGCTTTCTTT. Encoded protein: CASTISRGRTEAFF.

The chain links TRBV9 to TRBJ2-7; either TRBD1 or TRBD2 may fit D (6 bases each). CDR1 SGDLS and CDR2 YYNGEE come from the germline V gene. V was clipped by 4 bases and J by 9 bases, with 23 bases between them. This CDR3 is built from 15 residues. This chain's CDR3 is CASSKGGTTGQRQYF. Written as DNA, the CDR3 is TGTGCCAGCAGCAAAGGGGGGACCACAGGGCAACGGCAGTACTTC.

This clonotype was seen many times. This chain links TRBV25-1 with TRBJ2-2; D perhaps matches TRBD1 (5 bases). The CDR3 covers 13 residues. The germline CDR1 and CDR2 sequences are MGHDK and SYGVNS. Deletions cut 6 bases from V and 1 base from J, with 6 bases between. CDR3 DNA: TGTGCCAGCAGCAGGGAGAACACCGGGGAGCTGTTTTTT. Amino acids: CASSRENTGELFF.

Points on this clonotype: This sequence may be a read error, since a much larger clone differs from it by one base. V usage is TRBV29-1 and J usage is TRBJ2-7; D ambiguous. V was pared by 8 bases and J by 0 bases, with 14 bases between. Germline CDR1 is SQVTM and CDR2 is ANQGSEA. This CDR3 contains 13 residues. The CDR3 sequence is CSIRSYRSYEQYF. In DNA form, the CDR3 reads TGCAGCATCCGCTCCTACCGCTCCTACGAGCAGTACTTC.

The chain couples TRBV5-1 to TRBJ1-1, with D unresolved. Trimming shortened V by 1 base and J by 1 base, and 17 bases separated the two germline ends. The CDR3 has 17 amino acids. Germline V gene sequence: CDR1 SGHRS, CDR2 YFSETQ. CDR3: CASSLPRTLEGNTEAFF. The CDR3 DNA follows: TGCGCCAGCAGCTTGCCGCGGACCCTCGAGGGGAACACTGAAGCTTTCTTT.

This clonotype was picked up many times. The chain joins TRBV12-3 or TRBV12-4 to TRBJ1-6, with D possibly being TRBD1 (5 bases). V was pared by 2 bases and J by 13 bases, with 12 bases between. This CDR3 is 13 amino acids long. CDR3 residues: CASSLMDIFPLHF. The CDR3 region has the DNA TGTGCCAGCAGTTTAATGGACATATTTCCCCTCCACTTT.

The rearrangement links TRBV20-1 to TRBJ1-5; 9 nucleotides line up with TRBD1. Losses at the gene ends were 0 bases for V and 7 bases for J; bases not matched to a gene: 7. Germline CDR1 and CDR2: DFQATT and SNEGSKA (reference sequence). This CDR3 spans 15 amino acids. The CDR3 nucleotides are TGCAGTGCTAGAGATGCGAGACAGGGGGGACAGCCCCAGCATTTT. Translating it yields CSARDARQGGQPQHF.

On this clonotype: A read error may account for a junction end that differs from germline. The chain combines TRBV7-8 with TRBJ1-5, with D possibly matching TRBD1 (5 bases). The CDR3 consists of 16 residues. The germline CDR1 and CDR2 sequences are SGHVS and FQNEAQ. CDR3 sequence (DNA): TGTGCCAGCAGCCCCCCCGGGCAGGGAGAGAATCGGCCCCAGCATTTT. As protein: CASSPPGQGENRPQHF.

This sequence joins TRBV19 and TRBJ2-7; TRBD1 is a possible D gene (6 bases). The V and J ends lost 5 bases and 3 bases respectively, with 11 bases between them. The CDR3 loop spans 13 amino acids. CDR1 is LNHDA, CDR2 SQIVND, per germline (reference sequence). The CDR3 loop reads CASSGLQGYEQYF. The CDR3 DNA follows: TGTGCCAGTAGTGGGCTACAGGGCTACGAGCAGTACTTC. The entire variable domain, with the rest obtained from reference TRBV19 and TRBJ2-7, is as follows: DGGITQSPKYLFRKEGQNVTLSCEQNLNHDAMYWYRQDPGQGLRLIYYSQIVNDFQKGDIAEGYSVSREKKESFPLTVTSAQKNPTAFYLCASSGLQGYEQYFGPGTRLTVT.

The table lists this clonotype with many counts. V and J are TRBV15 and TRBJ1-1, with 9 nucleotides matching TRBD1. The CDR3 is 14 residues long. CDR1 is LNHNV and CDR2 is YYDKDF in the germline V gene (reference sequence). The V gene end was trimmed by 10 bases and the J gene end by 1 base; junction bases not matched to a gene: 7. CDR3 in amino acids: CAIEAGQGNTEAFF. The CDR3 DNA follows: TGTGCCATCGAGGCGGGACAGGGGAACACTGAAGCTTTCTTT.

This chain uses TRBV19 with TRBJ1-1; no definite D call. V gave up 3 bases and J gave up 4 bases, with 30 bases separating them. The CDR3 contains 20 residues. Germline CDR1 reads LNHDA; CDR2 reads SQIVND (reference sequence). The CDR3 here is CASSILGLYLESGWGTEAFF. The CDR3 coding sequence is TGTGCCAGTAGTATTCTCGGACTCTACCTCGAGAGCGGCTGGGGCACTGAAGCTTTCTTT.

This clonotype has ten or more counts. V is TRBV10-3 and J is TRBJ1-2; 9 nucleotides agree with TRBD1. V lost 6 bases and J lost 3; bases outside the gene matches: 2. Germline assignment: CDR1 ENHRY and CDR2 SYGVKD. The CDR3 is 13 residues long. DNA for the CDR3: TGTGCCATCAGGACAGGGGGTTACTATGGCTACACCTTC. Residues: CAIRTGGYYGYTF.

This clonotype was seen only a few times. The chain recombines TRBV7-2 with TRBJ1-2; D gene unclear. The CDR3 sequence is 12 residues long. CDR1 and CDR2 from the germline V gene are SGHTA and FQGNSA. Trimming removed 5 bases from V and 7 bases from J, with 11 bases in between. CDR3 sequence (DNA): TGTGCCAGCAGCCTCTGGTCATCTGGCTACACCTTC. It specifies CASSLWSSGYTF.

This clonotype came up many times. The chain carries TRBV5-6 and TRBJ2-7; TRBD2 might be the D (7 bases). Germline CDR1 reads SGHDT; CDR2 reads YYEEEE. Trimming took 5 bases from V and 6 from J, leaving 12 bases between them. The CDR3 runs 12 residues. CDR3 DNA: TGTGCCAGCAGTGGGGGGGGCGGCGAGCAGTACTTC. It translates to CASSGGGGEQYF. Complete variable domain (other parts from reference TRBV5-6 and TRBJ2-7): DAGVTQSPTHLIKTRGQQVTLRCSPKSGHDTVSWYQQALGQGPQFIFQYYEEEERQRGNFPDRFSGHQFPNYSSELNVNALLLGDSALYLCASSGGGGEQYFGPGTRLTVT.

V is TRBV7-2 and J is TRBJ1-5, with no clear D. The CDR3 consists of 13 residues. The ends were cut back, 5 bases at V and 11 bases at J, with 16 bases in the middle. Looked up from germline, CDR1 is SGHTA and CDR2 is FQGNSA. CDR3 sequence (DNA): TGTGCCAGCAGCCCTCGGAGACTGGAGACCCAGCATTTT. Translation gives CASSPRRLETQHF.

V gene TRBV4-3 combines with J gene TRBJ2-7; D uncertain. CDR3 length: 12 residues. V dropped 0 bases and J dropped 5 bases, with 5 bases sitting between them. CDR1 is LGHNA and CDR2 is YSLEER in the germline V gene. Here the CDR3 reads CASSQDKNEQYF. The CDR3 region has the DNA TGCGCCAGCAGCCAAGACAAAAACGAGCAGTACTTC.

This clonotype was observed at least ten times. This chain joins TRBV19 and TRBJ2-6, with a possible D match to TRBD1 (6 bases). V was trimmed by 5 bases and J by 5 bases, leaving 13 bases between them. Germline lookup yields CDR1 LNHDA and CDR2 SQIVND (reference sequence). The CDR3 spans 15 residues. CDR3 in DNA: TGTGCCAGTAGTGTCCAGGGGCCTCGGGCCAACGTCCTGACTTTC. Its protein product is CASSVQGPRANVLTF.

V and J are TRBV7-8 and TRBJ2-5, with 9 nucleotides matching TRBD1. CDR3 length equals 13 residues. CDR1 is SGHVS and CDR2 is FQNEAQ in the germline V gene. Unmatched junction bases numbered 9, after V lost 11 bases and J lost 5 bases. This CDR3 reads CAQTGGYSETQYF. CDR3 sequence (DNA): TGTGCCCAGACAGGGGGATATTCGGAGACCCAGTACTTC. The full variable domain, in which reference TRBV7-8 and TRBJ2-5 provide the parts outside the CDR3, is GAGVSQSPRYKVAKRGQDVALRCDPISGHVSLFWYQQALGQGPEFLTYFQNEAQLDKSGLPSDRFFAERPEGSVSTLKIQRTQQEDSAVYLCAQTGGYSETQYFGPGTRLLVL.